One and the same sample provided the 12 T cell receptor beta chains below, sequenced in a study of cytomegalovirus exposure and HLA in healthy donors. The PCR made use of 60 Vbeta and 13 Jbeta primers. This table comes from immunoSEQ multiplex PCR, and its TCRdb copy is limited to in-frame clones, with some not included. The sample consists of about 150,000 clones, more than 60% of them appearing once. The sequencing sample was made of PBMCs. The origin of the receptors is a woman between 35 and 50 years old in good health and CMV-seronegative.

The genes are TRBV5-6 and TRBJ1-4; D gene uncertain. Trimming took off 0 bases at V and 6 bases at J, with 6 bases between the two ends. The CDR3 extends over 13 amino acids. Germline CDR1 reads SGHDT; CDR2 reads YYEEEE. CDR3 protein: CASSLAPDEKLFF. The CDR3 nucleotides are TGTGCCAGCAGCTTGGCGCCAGATGAAAAACTGTTTTTT.

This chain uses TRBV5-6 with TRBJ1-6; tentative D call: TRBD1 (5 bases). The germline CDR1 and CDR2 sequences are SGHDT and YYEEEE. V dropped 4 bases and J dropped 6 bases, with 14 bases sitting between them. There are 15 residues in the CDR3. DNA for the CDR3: TGTGCCAGCAGCAACCCCGGGACTTTTAATTCACCCCTCCACTTT. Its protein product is CASSNPGTFNSPLHF.

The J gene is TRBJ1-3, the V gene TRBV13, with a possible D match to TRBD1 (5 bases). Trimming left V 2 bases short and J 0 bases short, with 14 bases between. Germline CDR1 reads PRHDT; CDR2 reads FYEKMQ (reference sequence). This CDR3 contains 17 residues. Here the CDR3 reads CASSLYGQGFSGNTIYF. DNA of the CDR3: TGTGCCAGCAGCTTATACGGTCAGGGCTTCTCTGGAAACACCATATATTTT.

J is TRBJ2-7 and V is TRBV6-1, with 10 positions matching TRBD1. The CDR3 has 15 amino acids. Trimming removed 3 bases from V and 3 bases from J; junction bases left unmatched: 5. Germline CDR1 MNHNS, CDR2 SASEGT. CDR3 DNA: TGTGCCAGCAGTGAGATGGACAGGGGGAACTACGAGCAGTACTTC. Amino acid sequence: CASSEMDRGNYEQYF.

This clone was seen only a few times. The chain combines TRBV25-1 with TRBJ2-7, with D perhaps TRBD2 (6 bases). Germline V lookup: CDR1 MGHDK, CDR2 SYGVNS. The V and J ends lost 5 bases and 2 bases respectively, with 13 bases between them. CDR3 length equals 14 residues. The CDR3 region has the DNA TGTGCCAGCAGTTTGTCAGGAGGGACCTACGAGCAGTACTTC. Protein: CASSLSGGTYEQYF.

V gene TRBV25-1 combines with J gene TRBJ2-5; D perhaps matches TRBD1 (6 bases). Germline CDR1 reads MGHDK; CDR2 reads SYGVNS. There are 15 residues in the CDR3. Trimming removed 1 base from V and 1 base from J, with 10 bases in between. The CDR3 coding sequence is TGTGCCAGCAGTGAATTAGTGGGGGCCCAAGAGACCCAGTACTTC. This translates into CASSELVGAQETQYF.

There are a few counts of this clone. DNA for the CDR3: TGCGCCAGCAGCCTCAGGGGCGGAAGGAATGGCTACACCTTC. Translating gives CASSLRGGRNGYTF. The rearrangement links TRBV4-1 to TRBJ1-2, with D possibly matching TRBD1 (6 bases). From germline, CDR1 is MGHRA and CDR2 YSYEKL. The CDR3 is 14 residues long. Trimming removed 4 bases from V and 6 bases from J, with 15 bases in between.

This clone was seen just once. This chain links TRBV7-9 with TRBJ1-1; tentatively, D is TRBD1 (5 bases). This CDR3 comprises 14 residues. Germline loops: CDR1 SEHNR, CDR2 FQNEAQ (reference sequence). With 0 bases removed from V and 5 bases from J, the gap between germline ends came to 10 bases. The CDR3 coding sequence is TGTGCCAGCAGCTTAGCCGGGGGAGGAACTGAAGCTTTCTTT. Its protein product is CASSLAGGGTEAFF.

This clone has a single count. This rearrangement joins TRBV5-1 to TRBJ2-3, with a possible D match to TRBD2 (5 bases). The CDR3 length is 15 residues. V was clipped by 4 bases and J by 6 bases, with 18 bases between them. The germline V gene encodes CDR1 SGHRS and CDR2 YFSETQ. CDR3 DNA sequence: TGCGCCAGCAGCGAAGGGAGTCAGATTGGGGATACGCAGTATTTT. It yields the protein CASSEGSQIGDTQYF.

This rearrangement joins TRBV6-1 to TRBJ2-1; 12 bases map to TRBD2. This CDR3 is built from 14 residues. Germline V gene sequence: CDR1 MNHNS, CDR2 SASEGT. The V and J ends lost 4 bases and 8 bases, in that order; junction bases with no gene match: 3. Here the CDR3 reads CASSGLAGVDEQFF. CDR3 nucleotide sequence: TGTGCCAGCAGTGGACTAGCGGGAGTGGATGAGCAGTTCTTC.

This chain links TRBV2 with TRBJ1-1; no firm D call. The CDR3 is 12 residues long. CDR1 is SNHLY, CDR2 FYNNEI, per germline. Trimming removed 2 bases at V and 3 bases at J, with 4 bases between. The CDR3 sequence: CASSEQYTEAFF. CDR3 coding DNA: TGTGCCAGCAGTGAACAGTACACTGAAGCTTTCTTT.

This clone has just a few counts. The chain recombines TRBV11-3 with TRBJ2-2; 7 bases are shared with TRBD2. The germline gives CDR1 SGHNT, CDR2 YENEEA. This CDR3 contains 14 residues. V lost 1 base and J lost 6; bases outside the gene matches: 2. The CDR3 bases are TGTGCCAGCAGCTTAGGTAGCGGGTCCGGGGAGCTGTTTTTT. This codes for CASSLGSGSGELFF.